One and the same sample provided the 3 T cell receptor beta chains below, sequenced in a study of metastatic and nonmetastatic thyroid tumors. Not a single patient had been given any form of treatment at any point before undergoing thyroid surgery. TCRdb reprocessed the PCR reads using MiXCR. The table has approximately 70,000 clones, 15% to 20% seen once. The sequenced sample consisted of blood. Receptors were obtained from a female donor with papillary thyroid cancer or a benign thyroid nodule (not recorded which). Some clones in this sample may be carry-over from other donors' samples.

This clone showed up many times. The V and J genes are TRBV15 and TRBJ2-5, with TRBD1 identical over 7 bases. The germline CDR1 and CDR2 sequences are LNHNV and YYDKDF (reference sequence). The CDR3 loop spans 15 amino acids. Trimming cost V 0 bases and J 5 bases; bases outside gene matches: 6. The DNA for the CDR3 is TGTGCCACCAGCAGAGACCCGACAGGGTCGGAGACCCAGTACTTC. Translated: CATSRDPTGSETQYF.

This clone showed up many times. The rearrangement links TRBV6-1 to TRBJ1-6; D ambiguous. Trimming took 5 bases from V and 6 from J, leaving 11 bases between them. Germline-derived CDR1 and CDR2 are MNHNS and SASEGT. The CDR3 runs 14 residues. The CDR3, as DNA: TGTGCCAGCAGTTCTTGGGCCTCTAATTCACCCCTCCACTTT. This encodes CASSSWASNSPLHF.

This clone was picked up many times. The rearrangement joins TRBV29-1 to TRBJ2-3, with D unresolved. The CDR3 has 10 residues. The ends were cut back, 7 bases at V and 6 bases at J, with 8 bases in the middle. The germline V gene has CDR1 SQVTM and CDR2 ANQGSEA. CDR3 sequence: CSASQDTQYF. In DNA form, the CDR3 reads TGCAGCGCTTCACAGGATACGCAGTATTTT.